This T cell receptor (beta chain) originates from a study of blood T cell repertoires in COVID-19. Across the whole study: Acute and convalescent COVID-19 specimens originated in the United States, Italy and Spain.

Profiling relied on immunoSEQ multiplex PCR, and the TCRdb table lists in-frame clones only, not all of them. The sample has about 280,000 clones, around 86% seen once. This clone appeared a single time. The germline V gene has CDR1 SGHVS and CDR2 FQNEAQ. This CDR3 has 13 residues. J lost 5 bases, V lost 5 bases, and 5 bases had no gene match. The receptor comes from a young woman with active or convalescent COVID-19. The sequenced sample was peripheral blood. The gene calls are TRBV7-8 and TRBJ2-7, with 8 bases fitting TRBD2. The CDR3 DNA reads TGTGCCAGCAGCCGCCCGGGGGGGAACGAGCAGTACTTC. It is translated as CASSRPGGNEQYF.